This T cell receptor beta chain was sequenced in a study of pediatric ulcerative colitis. Each sample received Survey-level depth of up to 500,000 reads. Measured with immunoSEQ multiplex PCR; TCRdb has only the in-frame clones, and not every one. Seen here are about 25,000 clones, 65% to 80% observed once, and the top ten hold approximately 8%. Study-wide results and limits: Ulcerative colitis patients shared more blood-rectal clones than controls. Rectal pinch biopsies may include blood-derived T cells.

Germline CDR1 reads SGHTA; CDR2 reads FQGNSA. V was clipped by 5 bases and J by 3 bases; unmatched bases: 8. CDR3 size: 15 residues. Rectal tissue came from one to two pinch biopsies taken at colonoscopy. Before the diagnostic colonoscopy, ulcerative colitis patients were free of immunosuppressive medication. Worth noting for this clone: Its antigen is not identified.

The receptor was derived from a boy younger than 18 with severe ulcerative colitis. The rearrangement joins TRBV7-2 to TRBJ2-3; 7 nucleotides line up with TRBD2. Sequencing was done on a sample of gut tissue. The CDR3 is CASSTRAGSTDTQYF. The CDR3 region has the DNA TGTGCCAGCAGCACTCGAGCGGGATCGACAGATACGCAGTATTTT.